This T cell receptor beta chain was sequenced for a study of a mutant IDH1 vaccine in newly diagnosed glioma. Study-wide background: The study started vaccination 4-6 weeks after radiotherapy alone, or with temozolomide cycles. Beforehand, treatment had been radiotherapy, temozolomide, or both; the majority received both. The study's findings and limits: Vaccination elicited immune responses in 90% to 95% of patients.

Comments on this clone: What it recognizes is unknown.

The repertoire was sequenced with immunoSEQ multiplex PCR; TCRdb's copy has only in-frame clones and lacks some. The table records tens of thousands of clones, under 85% of them present only once. As for time point: week 47, end of study. Every vaccine dose comprised 300 ug of mutant IDH1 20-mer peptide plus topical imiquimod. The patients were given eight vaccinations, one each in weeks 1, 3, 5, 7, 11, 15, 19 and 23. This clonotype originated in a man aged 25 to 40 with glioma. The specimen was PBMCs, collected from a glioma patient whose treatment included an IDH1 peptide vaccine.

The CDR3 DNA is TGTGCCAGCTCACCACGCCGGACAGGGATGAAAGCTAACTATGGCTACACCTTC. Its protein is CASSPRRTGMKANYGYTF. The chain links TRBV18 to TRBJ1-2; 8 nucleotides match TRBD1. The V segment lost 1 base and the J segment 0 bases; nucleotides outside the gene matches: 10. From germline, CDR1 is KGHSH and CDR2 LQKENI. The CDR3 contains 18 residues.